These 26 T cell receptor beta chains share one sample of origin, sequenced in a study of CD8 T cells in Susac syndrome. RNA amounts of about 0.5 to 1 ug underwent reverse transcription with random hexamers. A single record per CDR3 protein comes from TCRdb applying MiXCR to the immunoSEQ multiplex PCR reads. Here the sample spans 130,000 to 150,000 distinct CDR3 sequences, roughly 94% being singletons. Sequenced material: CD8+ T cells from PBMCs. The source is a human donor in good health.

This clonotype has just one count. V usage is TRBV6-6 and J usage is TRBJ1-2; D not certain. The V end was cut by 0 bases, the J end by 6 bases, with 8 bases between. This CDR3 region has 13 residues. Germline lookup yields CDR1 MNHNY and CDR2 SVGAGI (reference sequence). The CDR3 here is CASSYSRADGYTF. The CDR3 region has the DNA TGTGCCAGCAGTTACTCGAGGGCGGATGGCTACACCTTC.

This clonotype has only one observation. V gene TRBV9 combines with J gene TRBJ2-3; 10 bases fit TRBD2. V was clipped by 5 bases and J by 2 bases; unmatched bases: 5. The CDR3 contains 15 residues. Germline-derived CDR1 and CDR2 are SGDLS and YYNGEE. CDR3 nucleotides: TGTGCCAGCAGAACAGGACTAGCGGACACAGATACGCAGTATTTT. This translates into CASRTGLADTDTQYF.

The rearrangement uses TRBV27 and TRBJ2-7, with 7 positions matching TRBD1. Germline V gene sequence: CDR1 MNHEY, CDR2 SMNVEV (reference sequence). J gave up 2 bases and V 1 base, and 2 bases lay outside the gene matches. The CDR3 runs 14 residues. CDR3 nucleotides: TGTGCCAGCAGTTTATTAGGGGGCGCCTACGAGCAGTACTTC. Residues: CASSLLGGAYEQYF.

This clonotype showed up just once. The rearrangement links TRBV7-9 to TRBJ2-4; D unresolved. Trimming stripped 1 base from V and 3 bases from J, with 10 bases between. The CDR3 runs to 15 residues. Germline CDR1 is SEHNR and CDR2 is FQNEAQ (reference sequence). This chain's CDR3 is CASSLGVFGKNIQYF. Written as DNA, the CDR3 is TGTGCCAGCAGCTTAGGAGTTTTCGGCAAAAACATTCAGTACTTC.

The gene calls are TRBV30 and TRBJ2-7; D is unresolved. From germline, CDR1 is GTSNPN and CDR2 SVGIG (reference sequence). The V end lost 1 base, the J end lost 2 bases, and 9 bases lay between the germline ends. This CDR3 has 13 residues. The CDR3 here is CAWSARNTYEQYF. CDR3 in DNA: TGTGCCTGGAGTGCCCGGAACACCTACGAGCAGTACTTC.

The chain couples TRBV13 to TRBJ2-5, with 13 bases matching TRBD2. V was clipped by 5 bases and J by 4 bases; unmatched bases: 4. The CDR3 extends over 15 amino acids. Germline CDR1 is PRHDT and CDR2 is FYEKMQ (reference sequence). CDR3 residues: CASSMGLAGLETQYF. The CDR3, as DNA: TGTGCCAGCAGCATGGGACTAGCGGGACTAGAGACCCAGTACTTC.

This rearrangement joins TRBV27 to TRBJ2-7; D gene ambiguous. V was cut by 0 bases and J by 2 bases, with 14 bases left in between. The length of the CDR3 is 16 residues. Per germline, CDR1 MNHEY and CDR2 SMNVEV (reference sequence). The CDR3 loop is CASSLSPDNLAYEQYF. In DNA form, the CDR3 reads TGTGCCAGCAGTTTATCGCCCGACAACTTAGCCTACGAGCAGTACTTC.

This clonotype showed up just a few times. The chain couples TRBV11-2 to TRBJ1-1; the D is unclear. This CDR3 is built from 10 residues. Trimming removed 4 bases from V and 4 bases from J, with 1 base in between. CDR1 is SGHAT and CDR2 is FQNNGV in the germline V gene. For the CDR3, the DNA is TGTGCCAGCAGCTCCACTGAAGCTTTCTTT. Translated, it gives CASSSTEAFF.

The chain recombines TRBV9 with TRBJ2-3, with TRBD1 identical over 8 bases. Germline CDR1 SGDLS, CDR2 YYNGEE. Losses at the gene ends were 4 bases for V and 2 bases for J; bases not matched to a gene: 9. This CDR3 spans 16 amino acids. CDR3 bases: TGTGCCAGCAGCAACCAGGGGGCGGAGGACACAGATACGCAGTATTTT. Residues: CASSNQGAEDTDTQYF.

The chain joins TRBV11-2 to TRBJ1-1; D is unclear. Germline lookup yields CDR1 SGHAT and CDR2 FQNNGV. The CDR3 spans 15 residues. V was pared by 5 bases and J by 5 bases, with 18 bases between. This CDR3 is CASSQLAHRATEAFF. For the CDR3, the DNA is TGTGCCAGCAGCCAACTGGCGCATCGGGCGACTGAAGCTTTCTTT.

The CDR3 coding sequence is TGTGCCAGCAGCGATGACCGGACAGGGTCCAATGAGCAGTTCTTC. It encodes CASSDDRTGSNEQFF. The rearrangement uses TRBV7-9 and TRBJ2-1, with 8 bases identical to TRBD1. J gave up 6 bases and V 5 bases, and 9 bases lay outside the gene matches. The V gene's germline CDR1 is SEHNR and CDR2 FQNEAQ (reference sequence). The CDR3 covers 15 residues.

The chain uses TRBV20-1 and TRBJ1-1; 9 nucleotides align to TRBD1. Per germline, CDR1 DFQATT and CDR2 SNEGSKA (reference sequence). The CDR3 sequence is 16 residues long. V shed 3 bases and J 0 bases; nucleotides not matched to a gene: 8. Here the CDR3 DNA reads TGCAGTGCTAGCAACCGGGACAGGGTGTTGAACACTGAAGCTTTCTTT. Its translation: CSASNRDRVLNTEAFF.

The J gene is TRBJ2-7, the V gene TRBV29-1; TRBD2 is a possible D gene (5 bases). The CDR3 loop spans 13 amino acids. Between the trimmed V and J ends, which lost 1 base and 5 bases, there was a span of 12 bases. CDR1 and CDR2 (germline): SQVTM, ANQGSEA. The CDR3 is CSVEARTSHEQYF. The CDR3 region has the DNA TGCAGCGTTGAAGCTCGGACTTCTCACGAGCAGTACTTC.

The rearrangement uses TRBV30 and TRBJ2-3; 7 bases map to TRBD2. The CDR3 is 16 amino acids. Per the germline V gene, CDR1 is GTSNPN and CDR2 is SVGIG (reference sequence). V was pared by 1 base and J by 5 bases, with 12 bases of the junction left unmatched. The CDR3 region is CAWSGLLATLEDTQYF. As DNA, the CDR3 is TGTGCCTGGAGTGGATTACTAGCGACGTTGGAAGATACGCAGTATTTT. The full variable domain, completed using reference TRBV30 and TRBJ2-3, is SQTIHQWPATLVQPVGSPLSLECTVEGTSNPNLYWYRQAAGRGLQLLFYSVGIGQISSEVPQNLSASRPQDRQFILSSKKLLLSDSGFYLCAWSGLLATLEDTQYFGPGTRLTVL.

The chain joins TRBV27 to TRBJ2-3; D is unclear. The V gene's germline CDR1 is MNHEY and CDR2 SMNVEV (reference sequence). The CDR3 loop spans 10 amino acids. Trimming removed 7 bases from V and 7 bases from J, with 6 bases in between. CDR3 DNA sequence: TGTGCCAGCATGGGGAATACGCAGTATTTT. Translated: CASMGNTQYF.

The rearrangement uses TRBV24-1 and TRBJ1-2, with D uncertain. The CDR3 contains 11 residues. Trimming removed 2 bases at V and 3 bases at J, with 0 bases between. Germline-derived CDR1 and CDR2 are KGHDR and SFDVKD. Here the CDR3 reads CATSDYYGYTF. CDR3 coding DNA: TGTGCCACCAGTGATTACTATGGCTACACCTTC.

The CDR3 region is CASILYGTEAFF. The CDR3 DNA reads as TGTGCCAGCATTCTTTACGGCACTGAAGCTTTCTTT. This chain uses TRBV12-3 or TRBV12-4 with TRBJ1-1; D unclear. The CDR3 has 12 residues. V was cut by 7 bases and J by 4 bases, with 10 bases left in between.

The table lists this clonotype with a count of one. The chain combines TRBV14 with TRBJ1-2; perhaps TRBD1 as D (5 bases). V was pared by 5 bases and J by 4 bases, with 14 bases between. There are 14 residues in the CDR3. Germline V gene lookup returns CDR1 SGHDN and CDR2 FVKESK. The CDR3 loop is CASSGVRGSYGYTF. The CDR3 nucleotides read TGTGCCAGCAGCGGGGTGCGGGGGTCCTATGGCTACACCTTC.

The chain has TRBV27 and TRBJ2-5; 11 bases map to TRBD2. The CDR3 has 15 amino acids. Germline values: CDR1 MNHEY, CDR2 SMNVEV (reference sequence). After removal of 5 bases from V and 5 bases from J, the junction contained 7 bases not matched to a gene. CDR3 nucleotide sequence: TGTGCCAGCAGTCCACTAGCGGGAGATGGGGAGACCCAGTACTTC. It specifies CASSPLAGDGETQYF.

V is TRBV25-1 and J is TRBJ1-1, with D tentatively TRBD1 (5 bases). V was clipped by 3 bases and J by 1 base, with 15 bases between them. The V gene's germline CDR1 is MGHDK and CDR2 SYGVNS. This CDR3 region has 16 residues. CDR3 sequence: CASSEGVGVWNTEAFF. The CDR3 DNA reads TGTGCCAGCAGTGAGGGGGTCGGGGTGTGGAACACTGAAGCTTTCTTT.

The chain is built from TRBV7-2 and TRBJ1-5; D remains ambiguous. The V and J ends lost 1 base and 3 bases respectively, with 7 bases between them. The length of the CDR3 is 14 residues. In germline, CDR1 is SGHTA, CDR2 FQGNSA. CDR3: CASSLGGINQPQHF. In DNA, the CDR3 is TGTGCCAGCAGCTTAGGTGGAATCAATCAGCCCCAGCATTTT.

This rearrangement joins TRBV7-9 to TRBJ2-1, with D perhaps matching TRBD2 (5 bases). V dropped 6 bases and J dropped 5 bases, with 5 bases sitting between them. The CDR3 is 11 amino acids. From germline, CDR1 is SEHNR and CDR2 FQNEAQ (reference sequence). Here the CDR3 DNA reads TGTGCCAGCAGGAGGGACAATGAGCAGTTCTTC. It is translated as CASRRDNEQFF.

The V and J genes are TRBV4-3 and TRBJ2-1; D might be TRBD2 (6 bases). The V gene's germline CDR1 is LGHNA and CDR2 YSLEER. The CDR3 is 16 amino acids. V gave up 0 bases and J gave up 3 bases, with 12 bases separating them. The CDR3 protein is CASSQDRTGGYNEQFF. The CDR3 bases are TGCGCCAGCAGCCAAGATCGGACCGGGGGCTACAATGAGCAGTTCTTC.

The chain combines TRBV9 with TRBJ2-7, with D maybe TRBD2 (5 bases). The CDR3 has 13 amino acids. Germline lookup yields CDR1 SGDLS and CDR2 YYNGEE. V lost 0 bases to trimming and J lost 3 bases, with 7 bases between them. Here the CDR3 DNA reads TGTGCCAGCAGCGTAGTCGAGGGCTACGAGCAGTACTTC. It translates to CASSVVEGYEQYF.

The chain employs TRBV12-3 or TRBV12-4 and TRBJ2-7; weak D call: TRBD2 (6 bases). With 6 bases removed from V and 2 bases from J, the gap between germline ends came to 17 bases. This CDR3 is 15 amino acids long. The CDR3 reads CASSPPQRATYEQYF. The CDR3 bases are TGTGCCAGCAGCCCTCCCCAGCGGGCCACCTACGAGCAGTACTTC.

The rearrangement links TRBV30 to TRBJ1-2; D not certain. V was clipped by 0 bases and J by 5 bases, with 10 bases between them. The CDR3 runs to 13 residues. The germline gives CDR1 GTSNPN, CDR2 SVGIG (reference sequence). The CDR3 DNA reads TGTGCCTGGAGTGTATCTACCAAGTATGGCTACACCTTC. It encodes CAWSVSTKYGYTF. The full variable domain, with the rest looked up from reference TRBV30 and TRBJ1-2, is SQTIHQWPATLVQPVGSPLSLECTVEGTSNPNLYWYRQAAGRGLQLLFYSVGIGQISSEVPQNLSASRPQDRQFILSSKKLLLSDSGFYLCAWSVSTKYGYTFGSGTRLTVV.